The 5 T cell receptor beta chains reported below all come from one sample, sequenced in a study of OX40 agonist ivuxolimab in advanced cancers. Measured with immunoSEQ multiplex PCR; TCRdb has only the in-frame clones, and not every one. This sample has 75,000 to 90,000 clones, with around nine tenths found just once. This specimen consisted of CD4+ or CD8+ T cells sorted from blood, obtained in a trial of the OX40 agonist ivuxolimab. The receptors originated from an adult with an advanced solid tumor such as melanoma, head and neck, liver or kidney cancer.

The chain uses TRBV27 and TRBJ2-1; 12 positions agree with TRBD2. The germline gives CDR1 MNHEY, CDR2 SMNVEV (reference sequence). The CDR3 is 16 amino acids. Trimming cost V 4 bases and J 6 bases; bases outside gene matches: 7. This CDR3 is CASSSTTSGRGNEQFF. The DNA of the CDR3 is TGTGCCAGCAGTTCTACGACTAGCGGGAGAGGCAATGAGCAGTTCTTC.

The CDR3 loop reads CASSSPGTGGTDTQYF. Written as DNA, the CDR3 is TGTGCCAGCAGCAGCCCCGGGACAGGGGGTACAGATACGCAGTATTTT. This sequence joins TRBV28 and TRBJ2-3; TRBD1 agrees at 11 bases. The CDR3 runs 16 residues. The junction had 8 bases not matched to a gene; V was cut back by 6 bases and J by 3 bases. In germline, CDR1 is MDHEN, CDR2 SYDVKM.

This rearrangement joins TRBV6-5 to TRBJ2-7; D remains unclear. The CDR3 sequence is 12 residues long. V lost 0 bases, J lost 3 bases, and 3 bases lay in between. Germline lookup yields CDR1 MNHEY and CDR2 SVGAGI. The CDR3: CASSYSSYEQYF. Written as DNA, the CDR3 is TGTGCCAGCAGTTACTCGAGCTACGAGCAGTACTTC.

CDR3 bases: TGTGCCAGCAGTGAGGGACTAGCGGGAGTTAATGAGCAGTTCTTC. Translated, it gives CASSEGLAGVNEQFF. This chain joins TRBV25-1 and TRBJ2-1, with 14 nucleotides matching TRBD2. The junction had 2 bases not matched to a gene; V was cut back by 3 bases and J by 7 bases. CDR1 and CDR2 from the germline V gene are MGHDK and SYGVNS. The CDR3 is made up of 15 amino acids.

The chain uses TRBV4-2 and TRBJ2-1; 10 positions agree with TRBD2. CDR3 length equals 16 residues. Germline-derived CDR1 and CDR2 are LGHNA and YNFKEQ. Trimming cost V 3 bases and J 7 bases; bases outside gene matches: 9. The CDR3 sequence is CASSHSPSGSINEQFF. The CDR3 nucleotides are TGTGCCAGCAGCCACTCGCCTAGCGGGAGCATTAATGAGCAGTTCTTC.